The clone carrying this T cell receptor (beta chain) occurred many times. This sample is drawn from a study of T cells in Graves' hyperthyroidism and ophthalmopathy. What was amplified from RNA transcripts were TCR beta CDR3 regions. Using the HTBI primer set, a first-round RT-PCR was run on the TCR CDR3. One entry per CDR3 protein results from TCRdb running MiXCR on the multiplex PCR reads. The sample records some 500,000 distinct CDR3 sequences, approximately 16% being singletons. V lost 6 bases and J lost 1, with 11 bases in between. The CDR3 contains 13 residues. The germline V gene encodes CDR1 SGHRS and CDR2 YFSETQ.

The gene calls are TRBV5-1 and TRBJ2-7, with TRBD2 as a possible D gene (6 bases). This clonotype was obtained from a woman between 25 and 40 years old with Graves' ophthalmopathy. Specimen: blood. The CDR3 bases are TGCGCCAGCAAAGCGGGCGAATCCTACGAGCAGTACTTC. Translation gives CASKAGESYEQYF.